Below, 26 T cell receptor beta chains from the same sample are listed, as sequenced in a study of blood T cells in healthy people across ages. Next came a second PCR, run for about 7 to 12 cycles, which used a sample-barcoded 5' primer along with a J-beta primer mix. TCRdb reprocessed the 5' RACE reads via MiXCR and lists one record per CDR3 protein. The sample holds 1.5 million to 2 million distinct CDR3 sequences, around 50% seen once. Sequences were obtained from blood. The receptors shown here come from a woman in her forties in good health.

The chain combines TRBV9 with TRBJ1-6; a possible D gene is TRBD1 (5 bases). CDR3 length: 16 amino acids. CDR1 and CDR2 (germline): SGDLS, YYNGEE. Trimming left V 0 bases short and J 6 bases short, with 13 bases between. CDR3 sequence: CASSVARGEGNSPLHF. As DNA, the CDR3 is TGTGCCAGCAGCGTAGCTAGGGGAGAGGGTAATTCACCCCTCCACTTT.

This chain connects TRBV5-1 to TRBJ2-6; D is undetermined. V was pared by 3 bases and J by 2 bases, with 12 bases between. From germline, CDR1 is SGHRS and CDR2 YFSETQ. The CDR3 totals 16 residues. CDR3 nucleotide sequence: TGCGCCAGCAGCTCACGCTCGACACCTGGGGCCAACGTCCTGACTTTC. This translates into CASSSRSTPGANVLTF.

CDR3 coding DNA: TGTGCCAGCAGTTATACCCGGGCCGGCGGCACAGATACGCAGTATTTT. It yields the protein CASSYTRAGGTDTQYF. The rearrangement joins TRBV6-2 or TRBV6-3 to TRBJ2-3; D is uncertain. Germline V CDR1 and CDR2: MNHEY, SVGEGT. The CDR3 totals 16 residues. The germline V and J ends were trimmed by 3 bases and 1 base, with 14 bases remaining between them.

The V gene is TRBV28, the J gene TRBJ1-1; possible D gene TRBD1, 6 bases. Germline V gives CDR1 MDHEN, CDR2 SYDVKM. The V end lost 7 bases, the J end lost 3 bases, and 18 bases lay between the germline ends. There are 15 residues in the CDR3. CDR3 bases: TGTGCCAGCATCGTACAGGGATCTCAGGACACTGAAGCTTTCTTT. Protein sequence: CASIVQGSQDTEAFF.

The CDR3 spells CSAPRGQTQYF. Written as DNA, the CDR3 is TGCAGTGCCCCGAGAGGGCAAACGCAGTATTTT. The chain uses TRBV20-1 and TRBJ2-3; D is perhaps TRBD2 (5 bases). The CDR3 spans 11 residues. V lost 6 bases to trimming and J lost 9 bases, with 13 bases between them. Germline V gene sequence: CDR1 DFQATT, CDR2 SNEGSKA (reference sequence).

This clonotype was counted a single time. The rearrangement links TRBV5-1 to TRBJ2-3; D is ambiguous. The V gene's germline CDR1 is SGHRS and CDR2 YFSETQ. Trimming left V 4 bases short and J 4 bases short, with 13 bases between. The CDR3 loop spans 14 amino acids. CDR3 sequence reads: CASSASYSADTQYF. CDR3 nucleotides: TGCGCCAGCAGCGCCTCCTACTCAGCAGATACGCAGTATTTT.

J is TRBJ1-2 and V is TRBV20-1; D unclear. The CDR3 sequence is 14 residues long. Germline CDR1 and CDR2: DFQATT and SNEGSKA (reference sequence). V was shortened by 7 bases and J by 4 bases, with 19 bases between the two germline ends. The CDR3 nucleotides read TGCAGTGGGAGGGCGCCCCTTAACCTCTATGGCTACACCTTC. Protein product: CSGRAPLNLYGYTF.

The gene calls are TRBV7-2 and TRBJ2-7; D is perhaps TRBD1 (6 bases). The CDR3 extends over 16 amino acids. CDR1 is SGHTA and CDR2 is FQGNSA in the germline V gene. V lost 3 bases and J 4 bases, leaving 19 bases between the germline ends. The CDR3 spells CASSLIRDTMNYEQYF. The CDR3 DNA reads TGTGCCAGCAGCTTGATCCGGGACACGATGAATTACGAGCAGTACTTC.

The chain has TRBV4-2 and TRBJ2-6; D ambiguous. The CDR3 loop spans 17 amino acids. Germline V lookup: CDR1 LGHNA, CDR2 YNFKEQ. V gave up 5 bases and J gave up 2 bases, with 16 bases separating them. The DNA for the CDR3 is TGTGCCAGCAGCAAGGTTAGCCCCGAGGCTGGGGCCAACGTCCTGACTTTC. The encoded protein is CASSKVSPEAGANVLTF.

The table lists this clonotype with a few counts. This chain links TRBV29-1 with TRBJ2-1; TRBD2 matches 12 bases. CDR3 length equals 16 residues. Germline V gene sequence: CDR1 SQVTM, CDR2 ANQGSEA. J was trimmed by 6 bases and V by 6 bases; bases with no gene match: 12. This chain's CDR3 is CSVHPASGGAPNEQFF. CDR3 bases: TGCAGCGTCCACCCGGCTAGCGGGGGGGCCCCCAATGAGCAGTTCTTC.

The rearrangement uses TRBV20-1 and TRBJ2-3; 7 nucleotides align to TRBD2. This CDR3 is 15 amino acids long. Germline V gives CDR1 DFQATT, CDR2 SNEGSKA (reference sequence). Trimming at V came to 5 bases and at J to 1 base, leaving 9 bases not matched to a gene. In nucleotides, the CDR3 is TGCAGTGCTGCGCGGGGGACCATACGCACAGATACGCAGTATTTT. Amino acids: CSAARGTIRTDTQYF.

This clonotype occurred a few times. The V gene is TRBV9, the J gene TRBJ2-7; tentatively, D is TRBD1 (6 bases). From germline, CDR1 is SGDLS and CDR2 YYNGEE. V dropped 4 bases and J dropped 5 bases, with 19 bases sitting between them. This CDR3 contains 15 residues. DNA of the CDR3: TGTGCCAGCAGCCCCCGCTCTGTGGGGGCCCACGAGCAGTACTTC. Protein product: CASSPRSVGAHEQYF. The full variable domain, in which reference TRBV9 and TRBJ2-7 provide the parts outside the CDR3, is DSGVTQTPKHLITATGQRVTLRCSPRSGDLSVYWYQQSLDQGLQFLIQYYNGEERAKGNILERFSAQQFPDLHSELNLSSLELGDSALYFCASSPRSVGAHEQYFGPGTRLTVT.

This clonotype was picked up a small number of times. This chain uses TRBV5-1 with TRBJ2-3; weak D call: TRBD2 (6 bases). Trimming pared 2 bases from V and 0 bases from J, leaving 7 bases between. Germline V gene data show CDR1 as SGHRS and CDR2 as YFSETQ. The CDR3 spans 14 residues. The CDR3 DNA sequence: TGCGCCAGCAGCTTACTAGCAAGCACAGATACGCAGTATTTT. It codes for CASSLLASTDTQYF. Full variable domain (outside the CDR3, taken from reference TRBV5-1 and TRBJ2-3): KAGVTQTPRYLIKTRGQQVTLSCSPISGHRSVSWYQQTPGQGLQFLFEYFSETQRNKGNFPGRFSGRQFSNSRSEMNVSTLELGDSALYLCASSLLASTDTQYFGPGTRLTVL.

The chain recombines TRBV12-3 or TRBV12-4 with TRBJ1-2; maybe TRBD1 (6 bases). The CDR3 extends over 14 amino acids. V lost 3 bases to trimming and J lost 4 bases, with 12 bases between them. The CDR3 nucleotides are TGTGCCAGCAGTTTTATGACAGGACCCTATGGCTACACCTTC. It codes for CASSFMTGPYGYTF.

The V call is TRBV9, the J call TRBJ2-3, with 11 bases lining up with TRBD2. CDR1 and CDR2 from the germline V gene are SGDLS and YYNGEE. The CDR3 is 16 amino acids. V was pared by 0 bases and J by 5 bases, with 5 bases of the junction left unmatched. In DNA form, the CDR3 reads TGTGCCAGCAGCGTAGGACTAGCGGGGAGGAAAGATACGCAGTATTTT. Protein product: CASSVGLAGRKDTQYF.

In DNA, the CDR3 is TGTGCCAGCAGTGAAGCGCTGGGTCCTCCTCAAGAGACCCAGTACTTC. It is translated as CASSEALGPPQETQYF. The rearrangement joins TRBV6-1 to TRBJ2-5; D remains ambiguous. Germline V gene lookup returns CDR1 MNHNS and CDR2 SASEGT. The CDR3 contains 16 residues. V was cut by 0 bases and J by 2 bases, with 13 bases left in between.

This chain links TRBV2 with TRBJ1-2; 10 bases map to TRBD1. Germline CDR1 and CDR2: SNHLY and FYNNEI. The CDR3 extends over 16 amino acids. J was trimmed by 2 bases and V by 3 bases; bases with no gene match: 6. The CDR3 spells CASSEGDRGRNYGYTF. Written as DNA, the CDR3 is TGTGCCAGCAGTGAGGGGGACAGGGGCCGAAACTATGGCTACACCTTC.

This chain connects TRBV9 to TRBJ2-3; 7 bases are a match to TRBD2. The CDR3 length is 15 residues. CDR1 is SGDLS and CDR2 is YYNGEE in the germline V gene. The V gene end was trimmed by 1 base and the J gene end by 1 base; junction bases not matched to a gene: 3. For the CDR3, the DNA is TGTGCCAGCAGCGTATGGGGGGGTCGCACAGATACGCAGTATTTT. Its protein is CASSVWGGRTDTQYF. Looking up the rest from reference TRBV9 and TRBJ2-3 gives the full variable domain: DSGVTQTPKHLITATGQRVTLRCSPRSGDLSVYWYQQSLDQGLQFLIQYYNGEERAKGNILERFSAQQFPDLHSELNLSSLELGDSALYFCASSVWGGRTDTQYFGPGTRLTVL.

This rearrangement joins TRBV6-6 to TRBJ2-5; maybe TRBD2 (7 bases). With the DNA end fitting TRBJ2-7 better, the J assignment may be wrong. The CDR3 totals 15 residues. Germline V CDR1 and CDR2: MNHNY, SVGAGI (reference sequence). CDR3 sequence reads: CASSYFAGATYEQYF. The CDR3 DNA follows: TGTGCCAGCAGTTACTTCGCGGGGGCCACCTACGAGCAGTACTTC.

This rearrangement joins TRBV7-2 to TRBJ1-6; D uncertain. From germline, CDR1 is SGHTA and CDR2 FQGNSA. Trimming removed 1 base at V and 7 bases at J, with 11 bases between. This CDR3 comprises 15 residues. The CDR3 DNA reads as TGTGCCAGCAGCTTAGAGGCGGACGGAAATTCACCCCTCCACTTT. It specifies CASSLEADGNSPLHF.

The CDR3 coding sequence is TGTGCCAGCAGTGGGACACACTCTGGGGCCAACGTCCTGACTTTC. Its protein product is CASSGTHSGANVLTF. This chain uses TRBV12-3 or TRBV12-4 with TRBJ2-6; D is perhaps TRBD1 (6 bases). The CDR3 covers 15 residues. Trimming took 5 bases from V and 0 from J, leaving 8 bases between them.

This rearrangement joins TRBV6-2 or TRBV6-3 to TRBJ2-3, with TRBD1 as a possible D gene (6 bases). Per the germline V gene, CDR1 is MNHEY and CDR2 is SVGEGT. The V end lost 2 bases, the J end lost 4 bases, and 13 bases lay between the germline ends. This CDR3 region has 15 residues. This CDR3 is CASSYHIQGPDTQYF. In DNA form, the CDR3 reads TGTGCCAGCAGTTACCACATACAGGGCCCAGATACGCAGTATTTT.

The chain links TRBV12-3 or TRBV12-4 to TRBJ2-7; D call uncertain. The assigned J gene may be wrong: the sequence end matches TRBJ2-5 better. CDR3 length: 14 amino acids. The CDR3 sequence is CASSKRARQETQYF. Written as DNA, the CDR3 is TGTGCCAGCAGCAAAAGGGCTAGACAAGAGACCCAGTACTTC.

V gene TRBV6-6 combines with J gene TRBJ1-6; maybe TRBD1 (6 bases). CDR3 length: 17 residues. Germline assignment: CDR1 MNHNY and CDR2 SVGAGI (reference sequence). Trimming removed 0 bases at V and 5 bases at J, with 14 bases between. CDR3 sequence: CASSYSTGGRNNSPLHF. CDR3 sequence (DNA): TGTGCCAGCAGTTACTCGACGGGGGGGCGGAATAATTCACCCCTCCACTTT.

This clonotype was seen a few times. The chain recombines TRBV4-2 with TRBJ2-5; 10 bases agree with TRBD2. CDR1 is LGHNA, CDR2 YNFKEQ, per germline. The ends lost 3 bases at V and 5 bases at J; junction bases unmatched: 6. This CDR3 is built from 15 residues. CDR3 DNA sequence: TGTGCCAGCAGCCACTCTAGCGGGGGAGGGGAGACCCAGTACTTC. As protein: CASSHSSGGGETQYF.

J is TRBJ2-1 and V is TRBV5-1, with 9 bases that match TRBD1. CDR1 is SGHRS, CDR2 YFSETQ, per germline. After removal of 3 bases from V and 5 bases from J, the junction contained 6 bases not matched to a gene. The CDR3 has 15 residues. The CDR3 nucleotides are TGCGCCAGCAGCTCACAGGGGGCGTTCGACAATGAGCAGTTCTTC. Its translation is CASSSQGAFDNEQFF.